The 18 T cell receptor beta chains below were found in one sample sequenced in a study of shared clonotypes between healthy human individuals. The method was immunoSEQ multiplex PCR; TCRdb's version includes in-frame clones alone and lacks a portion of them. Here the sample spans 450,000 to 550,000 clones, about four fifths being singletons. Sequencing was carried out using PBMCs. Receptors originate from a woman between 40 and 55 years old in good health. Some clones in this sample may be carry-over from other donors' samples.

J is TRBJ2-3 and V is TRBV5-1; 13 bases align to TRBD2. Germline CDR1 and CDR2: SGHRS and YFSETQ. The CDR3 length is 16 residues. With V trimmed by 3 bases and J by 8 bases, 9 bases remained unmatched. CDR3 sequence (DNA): TGCGCCAGCAGCTCCACTAGCGGGAGGGCTTTGGGTACGCAGTATTTT. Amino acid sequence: CASSSTSGRALGTQYF.

The CDR3 coding sequence is TGTGCCAGCAGTTCCTTTGTGGCAGATTACTCCTACGAGCAGTACTTC. This sequence encodes CASSSFVADYSYEQYF. V gene TRBV27 combines with J gene TRBJ2-7; D unclear. Germline V gene data show CDR1 as MNHEY and CDR2 as SMNVEV (reference sequence). With 4 bases removed from V and 0 bases from J, the gap between germline ends came to 16 bases. The CDR3 runs 16 residues.

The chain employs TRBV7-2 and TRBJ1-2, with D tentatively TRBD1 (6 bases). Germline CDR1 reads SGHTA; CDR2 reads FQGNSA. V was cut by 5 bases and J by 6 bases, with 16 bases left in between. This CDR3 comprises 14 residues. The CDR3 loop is CASSPDWGADGYTF. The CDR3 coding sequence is TGTGCCAGCAGCCCCGATTGGGGGGCGGATGGCTACACCTTC.

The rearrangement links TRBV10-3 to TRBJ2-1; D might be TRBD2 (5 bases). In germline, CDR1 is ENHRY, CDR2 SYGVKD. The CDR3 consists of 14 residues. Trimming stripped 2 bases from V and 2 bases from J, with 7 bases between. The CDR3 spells CAISETGTYNEQFF. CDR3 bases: TGTGCCATCAGTGAGACCGGGACCTACAATGAGCAGTTCTTC.

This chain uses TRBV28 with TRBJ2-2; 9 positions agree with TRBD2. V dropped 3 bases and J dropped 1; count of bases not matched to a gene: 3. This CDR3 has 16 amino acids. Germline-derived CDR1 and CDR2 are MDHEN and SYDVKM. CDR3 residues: CASSFPRGGNTGELFF. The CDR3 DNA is TGTGCCAGCAGTTTCCCGCGGGGGGGGAACACCGGGGAGCTGTTTTTT. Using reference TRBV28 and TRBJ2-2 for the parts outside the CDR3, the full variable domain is DVKVTQSSRYLVKRTGEKVFLECVQDMDHENMFWYRQDPGLGLRLIYFSYDVKMKEKGDIPEGYSVSREKKERFSLILESASTNQTSMYLCASSFPRGGNTGELFFGEGSRLTVL.

The CDR3 reads CASSELGGSGNTIYF. The CDR3 nucleotides read TGTGCCAGCAGTGAATTAGGGGGCTCTGGAAACACCATATATTTT. The chain uses TRBV25-1 and TRBJ1-3, with D tentatively TRBD1 (6 bases). Germline values: CDR1 MGHDK, CDR2 SYGVNS. The CDR3 is made up of 15 amino acids. The ends were cut back, 1 base at V and 0 bases at J, with 7 bases in the middle. Combining the CDR3 with reference TRBV25-1 and TRBJ1-3 gives the whole variable domain EADIYQTPRYLVIGTGKKITLECSQTMGHDKMYWYQQDPGMELHLIHYSYGVNSTEKGDLSSESTVSRIRTEHFPLTLESARPSHTSQYLCASSELGGSGNTIYFGEGSWLTVV.

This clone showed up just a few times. This CDR3 is CASSDGTGGGYGYTF. CDR3 sequence (DNA): TGTGCCAGCAGTGACGGGACAGGGGGAGGGTATGGCTACACCTTC. The J gene is TRBJ1-2, the V gene TRBV6-1, with 11 bases that match TRBD1. CDR3 length: 15 amino acids. Trimming took 3 bases from V and 5 from J; bases not matched to a gene: 5. Germline V gene lookup returns CDR1 MNHNS and CDR2 SASEGT.

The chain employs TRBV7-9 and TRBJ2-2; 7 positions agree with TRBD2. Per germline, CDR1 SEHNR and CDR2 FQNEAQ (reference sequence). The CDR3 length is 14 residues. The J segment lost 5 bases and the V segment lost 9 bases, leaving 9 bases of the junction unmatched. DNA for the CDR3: TGTGCCAGATTAGGGCTAGCGGATACCGGGGAGCTGTTTTTT. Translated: CARLGLADTGELFF.

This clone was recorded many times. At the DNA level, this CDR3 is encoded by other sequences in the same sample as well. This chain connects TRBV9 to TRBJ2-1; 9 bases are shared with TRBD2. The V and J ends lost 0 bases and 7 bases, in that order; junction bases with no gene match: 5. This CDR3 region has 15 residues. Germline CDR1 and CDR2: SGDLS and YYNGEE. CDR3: CASSVEGGRGNEQFF. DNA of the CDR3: TGTGCCAGCAGCGTAGAGGGCGGGAGGGGAAATGAGCAGTTCTTC.

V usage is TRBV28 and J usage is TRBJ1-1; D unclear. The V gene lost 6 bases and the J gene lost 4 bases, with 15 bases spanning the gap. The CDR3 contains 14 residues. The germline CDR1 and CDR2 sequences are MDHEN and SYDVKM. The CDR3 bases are TGTGCCAGCAGCCCCCCCGGAGAGGTCACTGAAGCTTTCTTT. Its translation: CASSPPGEVTEAFF.

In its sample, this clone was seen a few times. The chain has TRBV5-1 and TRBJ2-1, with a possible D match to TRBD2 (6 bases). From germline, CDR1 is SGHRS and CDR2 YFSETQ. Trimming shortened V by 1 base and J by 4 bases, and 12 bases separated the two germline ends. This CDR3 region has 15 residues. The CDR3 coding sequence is TGCGCCAGCAGCTTGCAACCGGGGGATTACAATGAGCAGTTCTTC. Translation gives CASSLQPGDYNEQFF.

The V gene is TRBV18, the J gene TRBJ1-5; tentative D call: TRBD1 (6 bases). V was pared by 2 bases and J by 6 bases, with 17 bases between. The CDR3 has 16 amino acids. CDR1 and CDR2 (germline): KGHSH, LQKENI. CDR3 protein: CASSPYGRGESQPQHF. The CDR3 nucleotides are TGTGCCAGCTCACCATATGGCAGGGGCGAGAGTCAGCCCCAGCATTTT. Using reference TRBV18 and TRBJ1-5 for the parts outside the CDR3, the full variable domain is NAGVMQNPRHLVRRRGQEARLRCSPMKGHSHVYWYRQLPEEGLKFMVYLQKENIIDESGMPKERFSAEFPKEGPSILRIQQVVRGDSAAYFCASSPYGRGESQPQHFGDGTRLSIL.

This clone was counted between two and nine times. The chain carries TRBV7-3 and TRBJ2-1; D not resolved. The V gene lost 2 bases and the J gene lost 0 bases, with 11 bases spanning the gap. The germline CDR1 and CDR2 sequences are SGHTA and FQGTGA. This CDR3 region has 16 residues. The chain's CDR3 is CASSLVRPSSYNEQFF. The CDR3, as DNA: TGTGCCAGCAGCTTAGTACGACCGAGCTCCTACAATGAGCAGTTCTTC. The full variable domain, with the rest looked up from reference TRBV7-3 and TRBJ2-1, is GAGVSQTPSNKVTEKGKYVELRCDPISGHTALYWYRQSLGQGPEFLIYFQGTGAADDSGLPNDRFFAVRPEGSVSTLKIQRTERGDSAVYLCASSLVRPSSYNEQFFGPGTRLTVL.

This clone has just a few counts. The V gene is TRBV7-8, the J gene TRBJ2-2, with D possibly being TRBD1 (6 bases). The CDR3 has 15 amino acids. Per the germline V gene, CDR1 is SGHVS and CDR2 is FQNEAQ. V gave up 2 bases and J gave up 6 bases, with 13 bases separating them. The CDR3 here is CASSLSQGWAGELFF. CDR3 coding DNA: TGTGCCAGCAGCTTATCCCAGGGGTGGGCCGGGGAGCTGTTTTTT.

CDR3 DNA sequence: TGTGCCAGCAGCGTAGAGCAGGGAACGGTCCCGAGCTCCTACAATGAGCAGTTCTTC. It codes for CASSVEQGTVPSSYNEQFF. This chain uses TRBV9 with TRBJ2-1; D perhaps matches TRBD1 (5 bases). V gave up 0 bases and J gave up 0 bases, with 19 bases separating them. This CDR3 spans 19 amino acids. The germline CDR1 and CDR2 sequences are SGDLS and YYNGEE.

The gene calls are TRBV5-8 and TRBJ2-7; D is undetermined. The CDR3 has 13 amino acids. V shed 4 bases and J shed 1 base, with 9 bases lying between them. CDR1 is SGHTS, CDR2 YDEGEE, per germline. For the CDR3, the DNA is TGTGCCAGCAGCCCCTGGTCTTCCTACGAGCAGTACTTC. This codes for CASSPWSSYEQYF. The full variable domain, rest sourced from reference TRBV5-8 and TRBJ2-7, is EAGVTQSPTHLIKTRGQQATLRCSPISGHTSVYWYQQALGLGLQFLLWYDEGEERNRGNFPPRFSGRQFPNYSSELNVNALELEDSALYLCASSPWSSYEQYFGPGTRLTVT.

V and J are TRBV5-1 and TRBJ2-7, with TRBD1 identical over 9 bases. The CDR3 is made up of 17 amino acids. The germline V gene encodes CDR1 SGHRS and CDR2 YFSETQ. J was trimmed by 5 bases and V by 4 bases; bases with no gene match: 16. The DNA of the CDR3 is TGCGCCAGCAGCCCCCAACCTACGGGACAGGGAATGGACGAGCAGTACTTC. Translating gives CASSPQPTGQGMDEQYF.

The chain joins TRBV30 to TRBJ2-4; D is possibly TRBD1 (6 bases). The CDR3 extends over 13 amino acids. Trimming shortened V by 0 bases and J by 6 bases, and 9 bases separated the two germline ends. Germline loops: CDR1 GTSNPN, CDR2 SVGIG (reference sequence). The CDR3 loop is CAWSVTGRNIQYF. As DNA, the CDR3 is TGTGCCTGGAGTGTGACAGGACGAAACATTCAGTACTTC.